This T cell receptor beta chain was sequenced during a study of cytomegalovirus exposure and HLA in healthy donors. Study-wide results and caveats: CMV serostatus was the only recorded immune exposure for donors. Among TCR beta chains, those listed as cytomegalovirus-associated numbered more than 150. With later analysis, a missense DCLRE1C variant became linked to TCR beta V- and J-gene trimming.

V lost 2 bases to trimming and J lost 7 bases, with 15 bases between them. The CDR3 is made up of 15 amino acids. Per germline, CDR1 SGHTA and CDR2 FQGNSA. This clone has only one observation. Its target is unknown. Among the donors, all were healthy bone marrow donors. It was with 60 Vbeta and 13 Jbeta primers that the PCR ran. Some clones are missing from TCRdb's copy, which holds only in-frame ones; the method was immunoSEQ multiplex PCR. The sample lists roughly 200,000 clones, 65% to 80% occurring once. Sequenced: PBMCs. The TCR sequence derives from a man aged 50 to 59 in good health and CMV-seronegative. The gene calls are TRBV7-2 and TRBJ1-5; D unclear. The CDR3 nucleotides read TGTGCCAGCAGCTTAAGTTACTCCGCGGGACAGCCCCAGCATTTT. It yields the protein CASSLSYSAGQPQHF.